The rows below give T cell receptor beta chains drawn from one sample of a study of breast tumors, draining lymph nodes, adjacent tissues. One entry per CDR3 protein results from TCRdb running MiXCR on the multiplex PCR reads. The data contain 190,000 or so distinct CDR3 sequences, 31% of them seen just once; the ten biggest clones take up 4.3%. Source material: axillary lymph node tissue. These receptors came from a female donor with breast cancer. Some clones in this sample may be carry-over from other donors' samples. The CDR3 runs from the conserved cysteine through the conserved F or W. A D gene is named only where the DNA matches it firmly. Size tells how often a clone was seen (once, few, many) or the class of an expanded clone, and some rows leave it out.

>TRBV29-1|TRBJ1-1|-|few
TGCAGCGTTGGCAGCCAGAACACTGAAGCTTTCTTT
CSVGSQNTEAFF
>TRBV20-1|TRBJ1-1|-|-
TGCAGTGCTAGGCAGGGTAGGAACACTGAAGCTTTCTTT
CSARQGRNTEAFF
>TRBV6-2/TRBV6-3|TRBJ2-7|TRBD1|many
TGTGCCAGCAGTTGGGACAGCGCAAGGCAGTACTTC
CASSWDSARQYF
>TRBV9|TRBJ1-1|-|few
TGTGCCAGCAGCGTAGGTAAGAACACTGAAGCTTTCTTT
CASSVGKNTEAFF
>TRBV5-1|TRBJ2-3|TRBD1|many
TGTGCCAGCAGCTCGGGACAGGGAACAGATACGCAGTATTTT
CASSSGQGTDTQYF
>TRBV5-1|TRBJ2-7|TRBD1|many
TGCGCCAGCAGCCCAGGGGGACCCTACGAGCAGTACTTC
CASSPGGPYEQYF
>TRBV5-4|TRBJ2-5|-|-
TGTGCCAGCAGCTTCTCGACTAACGGGGGAGAGACCCAGTACTTC
CASSFSTNGGETQYF
>TRBV19|TRBJ2-1|TRBD2|many
TGTGCCAGTAGTATAGACTTCGGCGGGGGGGCCTACAATGAGCAGTTCTTC
CASSIDFGGGAYNEQFF
>TRBV7-2|TRBJ1-5|-|many
TGTGCCAGCAGCCCCGAGGCGGTAGTTCAGCCCCAGCATTTT
CASSPEAVVQPQHF
>TRBV7-8|TRBJ2-7|TRBD1|many
TGTGCCAGCAGCTTACGGGACAGGGCCTACGAGCAGTACTTC
CASSLRDRAYEQYF
>TRBV7-3|TRBJ2-2|-|-
-
CDSSFYICSATRQGTGELFF
>TRBV6-1|TRBJ1-6|-|many
TGTGCCAGCAGTGCCCCCGGCGGGGCGCGTAATTCACCCCTCCACTTT
CASSAPGGARNSPLHF
>TRBV19|TRBJ1-4|-|-
TGTGCCAGTAGTATGGCGCAGGGAAATGAAAAACTGTTTTTT
CASSMAQGNEKLFF
>TRBV3-1|TRBJ2-3|-|-
TGTGCCAGCAGCCAAAACAGGGGACTACTTTCCACAGATACGCAGTATTTT
CASSQNRGLLSTDTQYF
>TRBV6-2/TRBV6-3|TRBJ2-3|TRBD2|-
TGTGCCAGCAGTTACGGGGGACTAGCGGGAGGGCAGGAAGATACGCAGTATTTT
CASSYGGLAGGQEDTQYF
>TRBV3-1|TRBJ2-5|TRBD2|-
TGTGCCAGCAGCTATACTAGCGGAGAACAAGAGACCCAGCACTTC
CASSYTSGEQETQHF
>TRBV15|TRBJ1-2|TRBD1|-
TGTGCCACCAGCAGAGATCAGCCAGGGACAGGCGTTGGCTACACCTTC
CATSRDQPGTGVGYTF
>TRBV12-3/TRBV12-4|TRBJ2-3|-|many
TGTGCCAGCAGGCGGGACACAGTATCGCAGTATTTT
CASRRDTVSQYF
>TRBV5-1|TRBJ2-7|TRBD2|many
TGCGCCAGCAGCTGGGAGGGAGCAGGAGAGCAGTACTTC
CASSWEGAGEQYF
>TRBV4-1|TRBJ2-3|-|many
TGCGCCAGCAGCATCTCAAACAGGGTGGGCACAGATACGCAGTATTTT
CASSISNRVGTDTQYF
>TRBV7-2|TRBJ2-4|-|-
TGTGCCAGCAGCTTAGAACTAGCCCCAGCCAAAAACATTCAGTACTTC
CASSLELAPAKNIQYF
>TRBV7-2|TRBJ2-1|-|many
TGTGCCAGCAGCTTAAGGGATTACAATGAGCAGTTCTTC
CASSLRDYNEQFF
>TRBV20-1|TRBJ1-5|-|many
TGCAGTGCCCGAGAGACGTTCACTAGCAATCAGCCCCAGCATTTT
CSARETFTSNQPQHF
>TRBV5-1|TRBJ2-1|TRBD1|-
TGCGCCAGCAGCATAGGAGGGACAGGGGGCTACAATGAGCGGCTCTTC
CASSIGGTGGYNERLF
>TRBV5-5|TRBJ2-2|-|many
TGTGCCAGCAGCTTGAAGATACAGAACACCGGGGAGCTGTTTTTT
CASSLKIQNTGELFF
>TRBV29-1|TRBJ1-3|-|many
TGCAGCGTTGGGGACCTCTCTGGAAACACCATATATTTT
CSVGDLSGNTIYF
>TRBV24-1|TRBJ2-5|-|many
TGTGCCACCAGTCAGGGACCTCTGACCCAGTACTTC
CATSQGPLTQYF
>TRBV19|TRBJ1-5|-|many
TGTGCCAGTAGGGTCCTAAATAGCAATCAGCCCCAGCATTTT
CASRVLNSNQPQHF
>TRBV19|TRBJ2-3|-|many
TGTGCCAGTAGCACATTCGCAAGCACAGATACGCAGTATTTT
CASSTFASTDTQYF
>TRBV10-2|TRBJ1-1|-|-
TGCGCCAACAGTGAAGGCTGGAACACTGAAGCTTTCTTT
CANSEGWNTEAFF
>TRBV12-3/TRBV12-4|TRBJ1-6|-|many
TGTGCCAGCTCTCGGGGTGGGAATTCACCCCTCCACTTT
CASSRGGNSPLHF
>TRBV6-1|TRBJ2-5|TRBD2|few
TGTGCCAGCAGTCTTCGGACTGGCGGGAGGAGTCATCAAGAGACCCAGTACTTC
CASSLRTGGRSHQETQYF
>TRBV18|TRBJ2-6|-|-
TGTGCCAGCTCACCGTCGGACAGCTCTGGGGCCAACGTCCTGACTTTC
CASSPSDSSGANVLTF
>TRBV19|TRBJ1-5|-|many
TGTGCCAGTAGTCCGGGGGTACACCGTCAGCCCCAGCATTTT
CASSPGVHRQPQHF
>TRBV20-1|TRBJ2-1|TRBD2|many
TGCAGTGCTCCGGGGTCGTTACGGGGACTAGCGTTCAATGAGCAGTTCTTC
CSAPGSLRGLAFNEQFF
>TRBV5-1|TRBJ2-2|-|many
TGCGCCAGCAGCTTGGACAGCAACACCGGGGAGCTGTTTTTT
CASSLDSNTGELFF
>TRBV29-1|TRBJ1-1|-|-
TGCAGCGCTGATGTGGTGAACACTGAAGCTTTCTTT
CSADVVNTEAFF